This TCR beta chain originates from a study of T cells in Graves' hyperthyroidism and ophthalmopathy. Patients aged 18 to 65 with hyperthyroidism were newly diagnosed, with duration under 2 months. Criteria for exclusion of patients were uncontrolled infection, other autoimmune disease, pregnancy or lactation. Amplification of TCR beta CDR3 regions was performed using RNA transcripts as template. An initial round of RT-PCR targeting the TCR CDR3 relied on the HTBI primer set. TCRdb re-derived calls from the multiplex PCR reads in MiXCR, one entry per CDR3 protein. Seen here are over 200,000 distinct CDR3 sequences, about 15% observed once, and the top ten hold about an eighth. This clonotype was obtained from a woman aged 40-49 years with Graves' hyperthyroidism that later progressed to Graves' ophthalmopathy. The sample comprised blood.

The CDR3 is CASSQDHLAKNIQYF. The CDR3 DNA reads as TGCGCCAGCAGCCAAGATCATCTAGCCAAAAACATTCAGTACTTC. This chain joins TRBV4-1 and TRBJ2-4; D call uncertain. The CDR3 sequence is 15 residues long. The germline gives CDR1 MGHRA, CDR2 YSYEKL. Trimming took off 0 bases at V and 0 bases at J, with 6 bases between the two ends.